This TCR beta chain originates from a study of T cell responses to AZD1222 COVID-19 vaccine. Trimming stripped 2 bases from V and 7 bases from J, with 8 bases between. The CDR3 has 13 amino acids. CDR1 and CDR2 (germline): KGHSH, LQKENI. The protocol was immunoSEQ multiplex PCR, while the TCRdb copy is restricted to in-frame clones and leaves out a portion. Of about 86,000 clones in the sample, about 72% were seen once. This clone was found many times. Antigen: not known. Regarding the study as a whole: At study baseline, merely five or six AZD1222 recipients were seropositive. Among the donors, most were white British and more were female, and clonal diversity was possibly underestimated.

The sequencing here drew on peripheral blood, taken on day 0 of AZD1222 vaccination. V is TRBV18 and J is TRBJ2-2; possibly TRBD1 or TRBD2 for D (5 bases each). This receptor was obtained from an adult in good health. CDR3 region: CASSPRGDGELFF. The CDR3 DNA is TGTGCCAGCTCACCAAGGGGAGACGGGGAGCTGTTTTTT.